This entry lists 24 T cell receptor beta chains sequenced from one sample in a study of CD8 T cells in Susac syndrome (dated by TCRdb to about 2019). Libraries were prepared through the immunoSEQ multiplex PCR assay. RNA was extracted using the RNeasy kit, and about 0.45 to 1 microgram was reverse transcribed with random hexamers. TCRdb reworked the public reads: Q25 trimming with fastp, MiXCR clone assembly, productive beta chains retained. CDR3 protein sequences are deduplicated, and each keeps its most common genes and DNA. The sample includes 150,000 to 250,000 distinct CDR3 sequences, with nearly 95% observed a single time. The top ten clonotypes cover 0.093% of the sample. The sequencing sample was made of CD4+ T cells from PBMCs. The receptors originated from a human donor with multiple sclerosis.

V is TRBV12-3 or TRBV12-4 and J is TRBJ2-7; 11 bases line up with TRBD2. Trimming at V came to 6 bases and at J to 3 bases, leaving 10 bases not matched to a gene. There are 16 residues in the CDR3. Here the CDR3 DNA reads TGTGCCAGCAGCCAGGGACTAGCGGCTCCGTTCTACGAGCAGTACTTC. Translating it yields CASSQGLAAPFYEQYF.

The chain recombines TRBV5-1 with TRBJ2-7, with D unresolved. The CDR3 has 14 amino acids. V was clipped by 0 bases and J by 3 bases, with 10 bases between them. CDR1 SGHRS and CDR2 YFSETQ come from the germline V gene. CDR3 protein: CASSLDPANYEQYF. CDR3 nucleotide sequence: TGCGCCAGCAGCTTGGATCCGGCGAACTACGAGCAGTACTTC.

This clonotype showed up just once. The rearrangement joins TRBV2 to TRBJ2-1; 11 bases fit TRBD1. Germline V gene sequence: CDR1 SNHLY, CDR2 FYNNEI. The V segment lost 6 bases and the J segment 15 bases; nucleotides outside the gene matches: 13. The CDR3 sequence is 14 residues long. The CDR3 here is CASSGRTGGHRLFF. The CDR3 bases are TGTGCCAGCAGCGGACGGACAGGGGGCCACCGGCTGTTCTTC.

The chain carries TRBV15 and TRBJ2-1, with D possibly being TRBD1 (6 bases). CDR3 length equals 13 residues. V was clipped by 5 bases and J by 6 bases, with 11 bases between them. CDR1 and CDR2 from the germline V gene are LNHNV and YYDKDF (reference sequence). The CDR3 spells CATSYVQGNEQFF. CDR3 coding DNA: TGTGCCACCAGCTATGTACAGGGCAATGAGCAGTTCTTC.

This chain links TRBV12-3 or TRBV12-4 with TRBJ2-2; D is possibly TRBD2 (5 bases). Trimming removed 6 bases at V and 4 bases at J, with 9 bases between. This CDR3 has 13 amino acids. CDR3 protein: CASRLDSTGELFF. CDR3 DNA sequence: TGTGCCAGCAGGCTGGACTCCACCGGGGAGCTGTTTTTT.

The chain couples TRBV6-1 to TRBJ2-5; D uncertain. CDR3 length: 12 amino acids. Trimming stripped 8 bases from V and 7 bases from J, with 14 bases between. Per germline, CDR1 MNHNS and CDR2 SASEGT. The CDR3 DNA reads as TGTGCCAGCTCCGACGGATCCCCGACCCAGTACTTC. This codes for CASSDGSPTQYF.

The chain couples TRBV9 to TRBJ1-2; D not certain. This CDR3 is 12 amino acids long. The germline gives CDR1 SGDLS, CDR2 YYNGEE. V lost 0 bases to trimming and J lost 8 bases, with 8 bases between them. The CDR3 DNA follows: TGTGCCAGCAGCGTAGTTGACGGCGGCTACACCTTC. Translating gives CASSVVDGGYTF.

V is TRBV2 and J is TRBJ2-1, with 10 positions matching TRBD1. The CDR3 sequence is 15 residues long. CDR1 and CDR2 (germline): SNHLY, FYNNEI. Trimming cost V 4 bases and J 7 bases; bases outside gene matches: 7. The CDR3: CASSVDRGQWNEQFF. Written as DNA, the CDR3 is TGTGCCAGCAGTGTCGACAGGGGGCAATGGAATGAGCAGTTCTTC.

V usage is TRBV24-1 and J usage is TRBJ2-1; 8 bases align to TRBD1. The CDR3 length is 13 residues. Germline assignment: CDR1 KGHDR and CDR2 SFDVKD. Germline trimming cut 9 bases from V and 4 bases from J; bases unmatched to any gene: 4. The CDR3 DNA is TGTGCCACCGCAGGACAGGGATACAATGAGCAGTTCTTC. This gives the protein CATAGQGYNEQFF.

This chain connects TRBV7-2 to TRBJ1-1; the match to TRBD1 covers 8 bases. V dropped 1 base and J dropped 11; count of bases not matched to a gene: 6. CDR3 length: 13 amino acids. Per germline, CDR1 SGHTA and CDR2 FQGNSA. The CDR3 coding sequence is TGTGCCAGCAGCTTAGAGCAGGGGGCGCCGGCTTTCTTT. It codes for CASSLEQGAPAFF. Supplemented by reference TRBV7-2 and TRBJ1-1, the full variable domain reads GAGVSQSPSNKVTEKGKDVELRCDPISGHTALYWYRQSLGQGLEFLIYFQGNSAPDKSGLPSDRFSAERTGGSVSTLTIQRTQQEDSAVYLCASSLEQGAPAFFGQGTRLTVV.

In this sample, this clonotype turned up once. The J gene is TRBJ2-5, the V gene TRBV6-1, with 7 bases aligning to TRBD2. The V segment lost 5 bases and the J segment 2 bases; nucleotides outside the gene matches: 8. The CDR3 extends over 15 amino acids. The germline gives CDR1 MNHNS, CDR2 SASEGT. The CDR3 protein is CASSLPGLLQETQYF. DNA for the CDR3: TGTGCCAGCAGTTTACCGGGACTACTTCAAGAGACCCAGTACTTC.

This clonotype appeared a single time. The gene calls are TRBV20-1 and TRBJ2-5; no firm D call. V was pared by 5 bases and J by 3 bases, with 13 bases between. Germline loops: CDR1 DFQATT, CDR2 SNEGSKA (reference sequence). This CDR3 has 13 amino acids. CDR3 coding DNA: TGCAGTGCTCCCGATCGGGCAGAAGAGACCCAGTACTTC. It codes for CSAPDRAEETQYF.

In DNA form, the CDR3 reads TGCGCCAGCAGCCAAGATCCGGGGACCTCCGGCGAGCAGTACTTC. Protein sequence: CASSQDPGTSGEQYF. The genes are TRBV4-1 and TRBJ2-7; tentatively, D is TRBD1 or TRBD2 (5 bases each). The germline CDR1 and CDR2 sequences are MGHRA and YSYEKL. V lost 0 bases and J 6 bases, leaving 15 bases between the germline ends. The CDR3 is 15 residues long.

In the case of this clonotype: Sequence at one end of the junction differs from germline and may be a read error. The V gene is TRBV25-1, the J gene TRBJ1-1, with 7 positions matching TRBD1. CDR1 MGHDK and CDR2 SYGVNS come from the germline V gene. The CDR3 spans 10 residues. CDR3 sequence: CPRGLTEAFF. The CDR3 nucleotides are TGTCCCAGGGGGTTGACTGAAGCTTTCTTT.

The V and J genes are TRBV24-1 and TRBJ1-4; tentatively, D is TRBD1 (6 bases). Deletions cut 2 bases from V and 14 bases from J, with 14 bases between. This CDR3 has 13 amino acids. Germline CDR1 is KGHDR and CDR2 is SFDVKD. In DNA, the CDR3 is TGTGCCACCAGTGATTCGGGAACAAGGGGGCTGTTTTTT. This translates into CATSDSGTRGLFF.

The chain links TRBV9 to TRBJ2-5, with D perhaps TRBD1 (5 bases). This CDR3 spans 14 amino acids. V was cut by 5 bases and J by 7 bases, with 18 bases left in between. Looked up from germline, CDR1 is SGDLS and CDR2 is YYNGEE. In DNA form, the CDR3 reads TGTGCCAGCAGGCCTCCCATAAAAAGGGGGACCCAGTACTTC. Its protein product is CASRPPIKRGTQYF.

The chain carries TRBV29-1 and TRBJ2-2; D gene ambiguous. The germline V gene has CDR1 SQVTM and CDR2 ANQGSEA. CDR3 size: 12 residues. V was cut by 5 bases and J by 2 bases, with 6 bases left in between. CDR3 in DNA: TGCAGCGTTCGGAATAACACCGGGGAGCTGTTTTTT. Translation gives CSVRNNTGELFF.

V is TRBV3-1 and J is TRBJ1-1; the D gene is possibly TRBD1 (6 bases). Between the trimmed V and J ends, which lost 3 bases and 1 base, there was a span of 9 bases. CDR1 is LGHDT and CDR2 is YNNKEL in the germline V gene (reference sequence). This CDR3 contains 14 residues. CDR3: CASSQIRGNTEAFF. DNA of the CDR3: TGTGCCAGCAGCCAGATCAGGGGGAACACTGAAGCTTTCTTT.

V and J are TRBV5-4 and TRBJ2-5; 8 nucleotides agree with TRBD2. Germline CDR1 reads SGHNT; CDR2 reads YYREEE (reference sequence). The CDR3 covers 12 residues. CDR3 nucleotide sequence: TGTGCAGCGACTAGCGACCAAGAGACCCAGTACTTC. Protein sequence: CAATSDQETQYF.

The chain links TRBV30 to TRBJ2-1; D is unresolved. Looked up from germline, CDR1 is GTSNPN and CDR2 is SVGIG (reference sequence). This CDR3 spans 12 amino acids. V was clipped by 4 bases and J by 10 bases, with 14 bases between them. DNA for the CDR3: TGTGCCTGGAACTCTAGGGTTGGGGAGCAGTTCTTC. Amino acid sequence: CAWNSRVGEQFF. The whole variable domain, remainder taken from reference TRBV30 and TRBJ2-1, is SQTIHQWPATLVQPVGSPLSLECTVEGTSNPNLYWYRQAAGRGLQLLFYSVGIGQISSEVPQNLSASRPQDRQFILSSKKLLLSDSGFYLCAWNSRVGEQFFGPGTRLTVL.

The rearrangement uses TRBV29-1 and TRBJ1-3; no clear D gene. Germline V gives CDR1 SQVTM, CDR2 ANQGSEA. The CDR3 contains 14 residues. Trimming took off 5 bases at V and 7 bases at J, with 18 bases between the two ends. The CDR3 is CSVFAPEVRNTIYF. In DNA, the CDR3 is TGCAGCGTTTTCGCTCCCGAGGTCCGGAACACCATATATTTT.

This chain uses TRBV19 with TRBJ1-1; possibly TRBD1 for D (6 bases). The germline V and J ends were trimmed by 2 bases and 4 bases, with 14 bases remaining between them. This CDR3 spans 15 amino acids. Germline V gene sequence: CDR1 LNHDA, CDR2 SQIVND (reference sequence). The DNA for the CDR3 is TGTGCCAGTAGTATAAGAGGGGGACGGCGCACTGAAGCTTTCTTT. It encodes CASSIRGGRRTEAFF. Based on the CDR3 plus reference TRBV19 and TRBJ1-1, the full variable domain is DGGITQSPKYLFRKEGQNVTLSCEQNLNHDAMYWYRQDPGQGLRLIYYSQIVNDFQKGDIAEGYSVSREKKESFPLTVTSAQKNPTAFYLCASSIRGGRRTEAFFGQGTRLTVV.

V gene TRBV11-3 combines with J gene TRBJ2-1; weak D call: TRBD2 (5 bases). CDR3 length equals 12 residues. From germline, CDR1 is SGHNT and CDR2 YENEEA. Trimming removed 1 base at V and 10 bases at J, with 8 bases between. For the CDR3, the DNA is TGTGCCAGCAGCTTAGGGCCGGGAGAGCAGTTCTTC. This sequence encodes CASSLGPGEQFF. The whole variable domain, remainder taken from reference TRBV11-3 and TRBJ2-1, is EAGVVQSPRYKIIEKKQPVAFWCNPISGHNTLYWYLQNLGQGPELLIRYENEEAVDDSQLPKDRFSAERLKGVDSTLKIQPAELGDSAVYLCASSLGPGEQFFGPGTRLTVL.

The CDR3 loop reads CSANTEANYGYTF. Written as DNA, the CDR3 is TGCAGTGCTAATACAGAGGCTAACTATGGCTACACCTTC. The chain joins TRBV20-1 to TRBJ1-2; no clear D. The germline V gene has CDR1 DFQATT and CDR2 SNEGSKA (reference sequence). CDR3 length: 13 residues. Trimming shortened V by 4 bases and J by 0 bases, and 9 bases separated the two germline ends.